This T cell receptor (beta chain) appears in the sequencing data of a study of a mutant IDH1 vaccine in newly diagnosed glioma. Study-wide background: Either 4-6 weeks after radiotherapy alone or alongside temozolomide, vaccination was begun. Earlier care involved radiotherapy, temozolomide, or both, and the majority received both.

General observations from the study: Evidence of vaccine-induced immune responses was documented in 85% to 95% of patients. Pseudoprogression appeared independent of alterations in top peripheral clonotypes.

A note on this clone: Its antigen is as yet unknown.

V was clipped by 3 bases and J by 7 bases; unmatched bases: 5. Germline-derived CDR1 and CDR2 are MNHEY and SMNVEV (reference sequence). The CDR3 has 13 residues. Using immunoSEQ multiplex PCR, the repertoire was profiled, and TCRdb retains in-frame clones only, with some absent. Of roughly 130,000 clones in the sample, about four fifths were seen once. The time point here: week 11, during vaccination. All doses held 300 ug of mutant IDH1 20-mer peptide, with topical imiquimod. The chain recombines TRBV27 with TRBJ1-2, with 7 positions matching TRBD1. The sequenced sample was PBMCs, obtained from a glioma patient whose treatment included an IDH1 peptide vaccine. The clonotype comes from a man between 40 and 49 years old with glioma. The CDR3 loop is CASSFRQGGGYTF. The CDR3 bases are TGTGCCAGCAGTTTTAGACAGGGTGGTGGCTACACCTTC.